This record concerns one T cell receptor beta chain sequence. This clone's antigen is unknown. No much larger clone exists at a distance of one base, and base qualities are not known. For sequencing of the TCRbeta CDR3 region, genomic DNA was extracted from the sorted cells. TCRbeta CDR3 regions were sequenced using the immunoSEQ Assay. TCRdb took over this immuneACCESS table, retaining in-frame rearrangements with V and J assigned. Such tables are incomplete; in checked studies, under half of the missing clones stem from an unresolved V gene, and the remainder is unexplained. The sample yields about 46,000 clones; more than 85% were counted once. Clones ranked in the top ten supply about 50% of the sample. At the junction V is shortened by 2 bases and J by 0 bases, with 5 bases in between. The germline V gene specifies MDHEN as CDR1 and SYDVKM as CDR2. From its cysteine to its phenylalanine, the CDR3 spans 14 amino acids. Only the CDR3 portion is preserved as DNA: 42 bases, with reading frame beginning at the first base.

Patients with autoimmune disease history or receiving systemic immunosuppression were excluded from the trial. Peripheral blood for TCR sequencing was drawn from every dose cohort at baseline, at cycle 4 day 1 and at cycle 7 day 1. Samples came from an open-label, multicenter, first-in-human phase I dose-escalation trial of ivuxolimab. Adults with locally advanced or metastatic melanoma, renal cell carcinoma, hepatocellular carcinoma or head and neck squamous cell carcinoma were enrolled in the trial. Before TCR sequencing, CD4+ and CD8+ T cells were separately sorted from peripheral blood. This entry comes from a study of OX40 agonist ivuxolimab in advanced cancers. Broadly, across the study: Ivuxolimab was a fully human IgG2 agonistic monoclonal antibody targeting the costimulatory receptor OX40 (CD134). Intravenous ivuxolimab was administered to patients every 2 weeks at six dose levels: 0.01, 0.1, 0.3, 1.5, 3 and 10 mg/kg. Among the 52 dose-escalation patients, approximately 20 had hepatocellular carcinoma, about 15 melanoma, 9 renal cell carcinoma and 9 head and neck cancer. A male proportion of approximately 83% and a mean age of 60 years, ranging from roughly 23 to 80, were recorded for the dose-escalation cohort. Patients were allowed to have had prior anti-PD-1, anti-PD-L1 or anti-CTLA-4 therapy, and around 40% of the dose-escalation patients had previously received checkpoint inhibitors. Partial responses occurred in three dose-escalation patients, of whom one had hepatocellular carcinoma and two had cutaneous melanoma. Peripheral TCRbeta sequencing was intended to test whether TCR sequence diversity was altered and clonal T-cell expansion was caused by ivuxolimab. The monotherapy dose-escalation portion (N ≈ 56 patients) of the phase I ivuxolimab trial is reported in the paper. Overall study results and their limits: The antigen specificity of the clonally expanded peripheral T cells was not determined. In the 0.1-3.0 mg/kg groups, partial responders had among the lowest normalized peripheral clonal expansion, particularly in CD8+ T cells. At doses from 0.1 to 3.0 mg/kg, clonal expansion was seen in both CD4+ and CD8+ blood T cells between baseline and week 6. After ivuxolimab, more expanded clones were found on average in CD8+ T cells than in CD4+ T cells. Low levels of normalized T-cell clonal expansion were also seen in some patients who did not respond.

The receptor was isolated from an adult with an advanced solid tumor such as melanoma, head and neck, liver or kidney cancer. Sequences were derived from CD4+ or CD8+ T cells sorted from blood, sampled in a trial of the OX40 agonist ivuxolimab. The chain is assembled from TRBV28 and TRBJ1-3, with the D gene too uncertain to name. The base sequence is TGTGCCAGCAGTTTAGTCGGCTCTGGAAACACCATATATTTT. Translated, this is CASSLVGSGNTIYF.